This record covers a single T cell receptor (beta chain). What it binds is not known. Phlebotomy per donor yielded a single 2.5 ml blood sample. The CDR3 loop spans 11 amino acids. Germline CDR1 SGHRS, CDR2 YFSETQ. These data belong to a study of monozygotic twins with inflammatory bowel disease. Study outcomes and limitations: IBD patients carried less diverse TCRbeta repertoires (inverse Simpson) than healthy co-twins. Relative clonotype sharing with others was diminished in IBD patients versus healthy twins, particularly with disease activity.

No DNA is given; TCRdb re-called the 5' RACE reads and lists each CDR3 protein once. This table holds approximately 400,000 distinct CDR3 sequences. This chain joins TRBV5-1 and TRBJ2-1. This TCR was sampled from a human donor with ulcerative colitis or Crohn's disease, or a healthy co-twin of an affected twin (not recorded which). Sample: blood. The CDR3: CASGGVDEQFF.